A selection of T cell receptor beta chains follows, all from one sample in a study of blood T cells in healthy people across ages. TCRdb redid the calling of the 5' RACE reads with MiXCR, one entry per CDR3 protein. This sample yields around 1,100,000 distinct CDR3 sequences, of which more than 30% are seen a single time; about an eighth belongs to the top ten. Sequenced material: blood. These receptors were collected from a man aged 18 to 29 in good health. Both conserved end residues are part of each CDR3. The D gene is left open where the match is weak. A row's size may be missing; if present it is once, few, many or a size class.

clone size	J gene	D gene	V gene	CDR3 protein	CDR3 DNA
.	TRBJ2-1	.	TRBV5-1	CASSTGGGSYNEQFF	TGCGCCAGCAGCACAGGTGGAGGGTCCTACAATGAGCAGTTCTTC
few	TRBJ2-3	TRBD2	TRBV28	CASSPLAGDHTQYF	TGTGCCAGCAGTCCTCTAGCGGGGGACCACACGCAGTATTTT
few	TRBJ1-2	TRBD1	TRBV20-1	CSAHPGGDYGYTF	TGCAGTGCACACCCAGGGGGTGACTATGGCTACACCTTC
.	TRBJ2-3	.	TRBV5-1	CASWSGSSTDTQYF	TGCGCCAGCTGGTCGGGGTCTTCCACAGATACGCAGTATTTT
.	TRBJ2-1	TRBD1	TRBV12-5	CASGLERQGGSEQFF	TGTGCTAGTGGTTTGGAGCGACAGGGTGGTTCTGAGCAGTTCTTC
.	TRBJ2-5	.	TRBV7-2	CASSFGLGIVNNEQYF	TGTGCCAGCAGCTTCGGTCTAGGTATAGTCAACAATGAGCAGTACTTC
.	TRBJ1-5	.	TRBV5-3	CARSATAGRPQHF	TGTGCCAGAAGCGCGACGGCCGGACGGCCCCAGCATTTT
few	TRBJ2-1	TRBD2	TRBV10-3	CAIRAGGYNEQFF	TGTGCCATCCGGGCGGGGGGCTACAATGAGCAGTTCTTC
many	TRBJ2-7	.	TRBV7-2	CASSLGSAEYEQYF	TGTGCCAGCAGCTTAGGCTCGGCGGAGTACGAGCAGTACTTC
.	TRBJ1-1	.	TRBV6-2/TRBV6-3	CASSYATTEAFF	TGTGCCAGCAGTTACGCTACTACTGAAGCTTTCTTT
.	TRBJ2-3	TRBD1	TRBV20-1	CSARLQGADSTDTQYF	TGCAGTGCTAGGCTACAGGGGGCGGATAGCACAGATACGCAGTATTTT